Listed below are T cell receptor beta chains from one sample, sequenced in a study of shared clonotypes between healthy human individuals. Profiled with immunoSEQ multiplex PCR; TCRdb holds only in-frame clones, not every one. The data hold under 2.5 million clones, with 85% to 95% observed a single time. Sequenced sample: naive CD4+ T cells from PBMCs. These receptor sequences come from a man between 18 and 35 years old in good health. Some clones in this sample may be carry-over from other donors' samples. CDR3s include the opening cysteine and the closing phenylalanine or tryptophan. The order of the fields is clone size, D gene, J gene, V gene, CDR3 DNA, CDR3 protein. A D gene is named only where the DNA matches it firmly. Clone size is stated in some rows and not others, as once, few, many or a class when expanded.

>-|-|TRBJ1-1|TRBV5-1
TGCGCCAGCAGCGAATCGCCAGGCTTAAACACTGAAGCTTTCTTT
CASSESPGLNTEAFF
>-|TRBD2|TRBJ2-7|TRBV28
TGTGCCAGCAGTTTTTACGAACGACTAGCTCGCGAGCAGTACTTC
CASSFYERLAREQYF
>-|-|TRBJ1-5|TRBV2
TGTGCCAGCAGTGGACAAGCGCGGAGGGCCCAGCATTTT
CASSGQARRAQHF
>-|-|TRBJ2-7|TRBV18
TGTGCCAGCTCACCAAGTTCCCAGGGGTCCGAGCAGTACTTC
CASSPSSQGSEQYF
>once|TRBD1|TRBJ1-5|TRBV7-9
TGTGCCAGCAGCCCGACAGGGGGCCAGCCCCAGCATTTT
CASSPTGGQPQHF
>-|TRBD1|TRBJ2-3|TRBV7-9
TGTGCCAGCAGCTTAACCCAGGGGGCTCGGGTCGGGACAGATACGCAGTATTTT
CASSLTQGARVGTDTQYF
>-|-|TRBJ2-3|TRBV5-1
TGCGCCAGCAGCTTGGGGCAGAGCACAGATACGCAGTATTTT
CASSLGQSTDTQYF
>-|-|TRBJ1-4|TRBV28
TGTGCCAGCAGGGATCGTACGATTGAAAAACTGTTTTTT
CASRDRTIEKLFF
>-|-|TRBJ2-3|TRBV2
TGTGCCAGCAGTGAAAATGCGGCCACAGATACGCAGTATTTT
CASSENAATDTQYF
>-|-|TRBJ2-2|TRBV2
TGTGCCAGCAGCCTAGAAGGAGGGCCGAACACCGGGGAGCTGTTTTTT
CASSLEGGPNTGELFF
>-|-|TRBJ2-7|TRBV6-6
TGTGCCAGCACCCCCGACAGCTACGAGCAGTACTTC
CASTPDSYEQYF
>-|-|TRBJ2-5|TRBV28
TGTGCCAGCAGTCCCCCCGGGCTCGGGGAGACCCAGTACTTC
CASSPPGLGETQYF
>-|-|TRBJ1-4|TRBV6-1
TGTGCCAGCAGACGGACAGCAACTAATGAAAAACTGTTTTTT
CASRRTATNEKLFF
>once|TRBD1|TRBJ2-2|TRBV5-5
TGTGCCAGCAGCCCAGCGCCGGGACAGGGGAGCACCGGGGAGCTGTTTTTT
CASSPAPGQGSTGELFF
>once|TRBD2|TRBJ2-6|TRBV2
TGTGCCAGCAGTGGGATAGCGGGAGGGCTTGGGGCCAACGTCCTGACTTTC
CASSGIAGGLGANVLTF
>-|TRBD2|TRBJ2-3|TRBV5-1
TGCGCCAGCAGCTTGGGGCTAGCGGGAAGCACAGATACGCAGTATTTT
CASSLGLAGSTDTQYF
>-|-|TRBJ1-2|TRBV4-3
TGCGCCAGCAGCCTCGGGGCCAACTATGGCTACACCTTC
CASSLGANYGYTF
>-|-|TRBJ1-4|TRBV5-6
TGTGCCAGCAGCTTTAGGGAAAACTTGGGTGAAAAACTGTTTTTT
CASSFRENLGEKLFF
>-|-|TRBJ1-1|TRBV15
TGTGCCACCAGCAGAAAAGGCCCCGGGACGTCTGAAGCTTTCTTT
CATSRKGPGTSEAFF
>-|TRBD2|TRBJ2-5|TRBV11-2
TGTGCCAGCAGCTTAGATCTCACCAAGCGGGAGAAGGCAGAGACCCAGTACTTC
CASSLDLTKREKAETQYF
>-|TRBD1|TRBJ2-5|TRBV30
TGTGCCTGGGGGACAGGAGGGCAGACCCAGTACTTC
CAWGTGGQTQYF
>few|-|TRBJ1-2|TRBV6-4
TGTGCCAGCAGAGATACAGGAGATTCTAACTATGGCTACACCTTC
CASRDTGDSNYGYTF
>-|-|TRBJ2-7|TRBV20-1
TGCAGTGCGCCACAGGACTACGAGCAGTACTTC
CSAPQDYEQYF
>-|TRBD2|TRBJ2-1|TRBV19
TGTGCCAGTAGTGGTTTGGGACTAGCGGGAGGCTACAATGAGCAGTTCTTC
CASSGLGLAGGYNEQFF
>once|-|TRBJ1-1|TRBV27
TGTGCCAGCAGTCTTTTATCGAGGGGGAACACTGAAGCTTTCTTT
CASSLLSRGNTEAFF
>few|-|TRBJ1-1|TRBV29-1
TGCAGCGGTACGGGACAATGGAAGAACACTGAAGCTTTCTTT
CSGTGQWKNTEAFF
>-|-|TRBJ1-2|TRBV6-1
TGTGCCAGCAGCGAAGTAGCAGGGGACTATGGCTACACCTTC
CASSEVAGDYGYTF
>-|TRBD1|TRBJ1-3|TRBV11-2
TGTGCCAGCAGCTTTCGACAGGGATCCGGAAACACCATATATTTT
CASSFRQGSGNTIYF
>-|TRBD1|TRBJ1-3|TRBV28
TGTGCCAGCAGTCCCATGGGTGACAGGGCGTCTGGAAACACCATATATTTT
CASSPMGDRASGNTIYF
>-|-|TRBJ1-1|TRBV4-3
TGCGCCAGCAGCCAAGTCGGGAGGGGGAACACTGAAGCTTTCTTT
CASSQVGRGNTEAFF
>-|TRBD2|TRBJ2-3|TRBV7-2
TGTGCCAGCAGCTTAAGGGGGAGACTAGCGGTACGCGCAGATACGCAGTATTTT
CASSLRGRLAVRADTQYF
>-|-|TRBJ1-2|TRBV5-1
TGCGCCAGCAGCTTGTCAGGGTCGGCCTATGGCTACACCTTC
CASSLSGSAYGYTF
>-|TRBD1|TRBJ1-2|TRBV4-1
TGCGCCAGCAGCCCGGACAGGGGACAGCATGGCTACACCTTC
CASSPDRGQHGYTF
>-|-|TRBJ1-2|TRBV28
TGTGCCAGCAGTATGGGGTTTGGCTACACCTTC
CASSMGFGYTF
>-|-|TRBJ1-3|TRBV15
TGTGCCACCAGCAGAGATCGGCGTACCGGAAACACCATATATTTT
CATSRDRRTGNTIYF
>-|TRBD1|TRBJ1-1|TRBV15
TGTGCCACCAGCAGAGATAACAGGGGGAACACTGAAGCTTTCTTT
CATSRDNRGNTEAFF
>-|-|TRBJ2-3|TRBV10-2
TGCGCCAGCGCCACGGACAGGAGGGGCACAGATACGCAGTATTTT
CASATDRRGTDTQYF
>-|TRBD1|TRBJ1-2|TRBV2
TGTGCCACCTCAGGGGGCCGCGGGGACTATGGCTACACCTTC
CATSGGRGDYGYTF
>-|-|TRBJ1-1|TRBV6-5
TGTGCCAGCAGTTACTCGCCGGGGTCAGACACTGAAGCTTTCTTT
CASSYSPGSDTEAFF
>-|TRBD2|TRBJ2-7|TRBV5-5
TGTGCCAGCAGCTTGGGGTACGGGCTAGCGGGAGGGCCTCTATCCTACGAGCAGTACTTC
CASSLGYGLAGGPLSYEQYF
>-|-|TRBJ1-2|TRBV7-2
TGTGCCAGCAGCTTAAGTGGAGTAGAATACTATGGCTACACCTTC
CASSLSGVEYYGYTF
>-|TRBD2|TRBJ2-7|TRBV7-8
TGTGCCAGCAGCTCTGGACGGGAGGGATACGAGCAGTACTTC
CASSSGREGYEQYF
>-|-|TRBJ2-3|TRBV2
TGTGCCAGCAGGCTGGCCTTGCGGGGAGATACGCAGTATTTT
CASRLALRGDTQYF
>-|TRBD1|TRBJ1-3|TRBV9
TGTGCCAGCAGCACAACCGCAGGGGGCGCGGATGGAAACACCATATATTTT
CASSTTAGGADGNTIYF
>-|-|TRBJ1-4|TRBV29-1
TGTAGCGGGGGGAGGGGAGCCGCAACTAATGAAAAACTGTTTTTT
CSGGRGAATNEKLFF
>-|-|TRBJ1-4|TRBV25-1
TGTGCCAGCAGCAGGTCCGTGGTACTGTTTTTT
CASSRSVVLFF
>-|TRBD1|TRBJ1-1|TRBV5-1
TGCGCCAGCAGCTTGGATGACAGGGAGGGGACTGAAGCTTTCTTT
CASSLDDREGTEAFF
>-|-|TRBJ2-7|TRBV4-2
TGTGCCAGCAGCCAAGCCCGTACAGGGACCTACGAGCAGTACTTC
CASSQARTGTYEQYF
>-|-|TRBJ1-4|TRBV5-4
TGTGCCAGCAGCCCCGGGCAGCCAGAAAAACTGTTTTTT
CASSPGQPEKLFF
>-|TRBD2|TRBJ2-4|TRBV4-1
TGCGCCAGCAGCCAGGGACTAGCGGGACAACTAGCCAAAAACATTCAGTACTTC
CASSQGLAGQLAKNIQYF
>-|-|TRBJ2-7|TRBV6-6
TGTGCCAGCAGTTACTTACCCCTGGGAACCTACGAGCAGTACTTC
CASSYLPLGTYEQYF